A single sample gave rise to the 12 T cell receptor beta chains below, sequenced in a study of neurological immune-mediated disorders. TCRdb independently ran MiXCR on the 5' RACE reads; one entry per CDR3 protein. The sample lists tens of thousands of distinct CDR3 sequences; 4% to 6% were seen once. Source material: PBMCs. The receptors here all came from a young woman with multiple sclerosis.

This clonotype has at least ten counts. The chain carries TRBV3-1 and TRBJ2-1; the match to TRBD2 covers 10 bases. Germline-derived CDR1 and CDR2 are LGHDT and YNNKEL (reference sequence). Trimming cost V 5 bases and J 2 bases; bases outside gene matches: 3. The CDR3 totals 15 residues. CDR3 sequence reads: CASSGSGRAYNEQFF. The CDR3 region has the DNA TGTGCCAGCAGCGGAAGCGGGAGGGCCTACAATGAGCAGTTCTTC.

At least ten counts were recorded for this clonotype. The rearrangement joins TRBV10-3 to TRBJ1-1, with D possibly being TRBD1 (6 bases). Per germline, CDR1 ENHRY and CDR2 SYGVKD. The CDR3 loop spans 18 amino acids. V lost 0 bases and J 4 bases, leaving 21 bases between the germline ends. The CDR3 protein is CAISESIPGGGGLTEAFF. The CDR3 DNA follows: TGTGCCATCAGTGAGTCGATCCCGGGAGGAGGGGGGCTCACTGAAGCTTTCTTT.

This clonotype was seen ten or more times. J is TRBJ2-1 and V is TRBV12-3 or TRBV12-4; D is unclear. The CDR3 length is 13 residues. V was pared by 8 bases and J by 7 bases, with 15 bases between. The CDR3 nucleotides are TGTGCCAGCTCGCCGGGCCCTGCGAATGAGCAGTTCTTC. Translating it yields CASSPGPANEQFF.

This clonotype was seen at least ten times. The gene calls are TRBV27 and TRBJ2-5; D may be TRBD2 (5 bases). Per the germline V gene, CDR1 is MNHEY and CDR2 is SMNVEV (reference sequence). The CDR3 is 16 residues long. Trimming took 2 bases from V and 2 from J, leaving 15 bases between them. The CDR3 DNA follows: TGTGCCAGCAGTTTAGGCGATCCCGGGGTACAAGAGACCCAGTACTTC. Its protein is CASSLGDPGVQETQYF.

This clonotype has only a few counts. The chain couples TRBV5-4 to TRBJ2-1, with 7 nucleotides matching TRBD2. The CDR3 has 11 amino acids. The germline V gene has CDR1 SGHNT and CDR2 YYREEE (reference sequence). V trimming: 3 bases; J trimming: 12 bases; junction bases outside the gene matches: 3. Here the CDR3 reads CASSSGLRQFF. The CDR3 DNA reads TGTGCCAGCAGCTCGGGACTACGGCAGTTCTTC.

This clonotype was found many times. The chain couples TRBV20-1 to TRBJ2-7; 7 bases agree with TRBD2. V gave up 6 bases and J gave up 5 bases; unmatched junction bases: 13. Germline CDR1 reads DFQATT; CDR2 reads SNEGSKA (reference sequence). The CDR3 consists of 14 residues. CDR3 DNA: TGCAGTGCCTGGGAGGGAGGAGGTTCCCACGAGCAGTACTTC. Its translation: CSAWEGGGSHEQYF.

At least ten counts were recorded for this clonotype. This chain connects TRBV3-1 to TRBJ1-2, with 8 bases that match TRBD1. The CDR3 loop spans 14 amino acids. Germline assignment: CDR1 LGHDT and CDR2 YNNKEL (reference sequence). V gave up 1 base and J gave up 7 bases; unmatched junction bases: 5. The CDR3 here is CASSQGTGTSGYTF. The CDR3 nucleotides are TGTGCCAGCAGCCAAGGGACAGGGACCTCTGGCTACACCTTC.

As concerns this clonotype: An end of the junction differs from the germline gene, which may be a read error. The rearrangement links TRBV5-1 to TRBJ2-3; 10 positions agree with TRBD2. The germline V gene has CDR1 SGHRS and CDR2 YFSETQ. This CDR3 is 16 amino acids long. The chain's CDR3 is CASGSGGAFPTDTKYF. The CDR3 nucleotides read TGCGCCAGCGGGAGCGGGGGGGCCTTCCCCACAGATACGAAGTATTTT.

This chain uses TRBV3-1 with TRBJ1-1, with 9 nucleotides matching TRBD1. V gave up 9 bases and J gave up 4 bases; unmatched junction bases: 3. Germline V gene data show CDR1 as LGHDT and CDR2 as YNNKEL (reference sequence). The CDR3 is 12 residues long. The CDR3 loop reads CASSDRGTEAFF. The CDR3 DNA reads TGTGCCAGTTCGGACAGGGGCACTGAAGCTTTCTTT.

This sequence joins TRBV12-3 or TRBV12-4 and TRBJ2-7; possibly TRBD2 for D (7 bases). This CDR3 is built from 13 residues. Trimming shortened V by 4 bases and J by 6 bases, and 13 bases separated the two germline ends. DNA of the CDR3: TGTGCCAGCAGTTCGTCGGGGGGCTCCGAGCAGTACGTC. It specifies CASSSSGGSEQYV.

This clonotype was recorded many times. This chain connects TRBV20-1 to TRBJ1-2; 9 bases align to TRBD1. V shed 0 bases and J 4 bases; nucleotides not matched to a gene: 3. CDR3 length equals 14 residues. CDR1 and CDR2 from the germline V gene are DFQATT and SNEGSKA (reference sequence). In nucleotides, the CDR3 is TGCAGTGCTAGAGATTCGGGACAGGGCTATGGCTACACCTTC. It translates to CSARDSGQGYGYTF.

This clonotype was seen at least ten times. V is TRBV5-5 and J is TRBJ1-5; D is perhaps TRBD1 (5 bases). The CDR3 loop spans 15 amino acids. Trimming stripped 3 bases from V and 6 bases from J, with 16 bases between. CDR1 SGHKS and CDR2 YYEKEE come from the germline V gene (reference sequence). CDR3 sequence: CASSSSGDGGQPQHF. The CDR3 DNA sequence: TGTGCCAGCAGCTCTTCTGGGGATGGGGGTCAGCCCCAGCATTTT.